The T cell receptor (beta chain) under discussion was sequenced for a study of T cells after yellow fever vaccination (dated by TCRdb to about 2019). A note on the overall study: The SMART-Seq v4 Ultra Low Input RNA kit was used to prepare libraries from fractions with low cell numbers. Blood was drawn at multiple timepoints before and after primary and secondary immunization, with bulk PBMC replicates and cell subsets isolated. To track T-cell clones before and after primary and booster YFV17D yellow fever vaccination, bulk TCR alpha and beta repertoires were sequenced longitudinally. Two healthy male donors, one aged 18 to 30 and one aged 30 to 40 years, were included in the cohort. On the study overall, not on this receptor specifically: The secondary T-cell response was weaker than the primary response but faster, peaking on day 5 instead of day 15. After the booster, most of the clones that had expanded following primary vaccination were detected again (just under 97% of CD4 and more than 85% of CD8), which suggests that memory was broadly maintained. A small share of clonotypes occurred in both CD4 and CD8 compartments, likely arising from convergent recombination. Because only two donors were included in the study, the extent to which the findings can be generalized is limited. Computational filtering was needed because FACS-sorted repertoires could contain abundant contaminating clonotypes from the bulk population.

TCR cDNA was made using 5'RACE template switching, a step that added a universal primer site and unique molecular identifiers. Priming of cDNA synthesis was performed from both the TCR alpha and TCR beta constant segments. Two PCR steps were used to amplify libraries, with sample barcodes and sequencing adapters being added in the second step. Sequencing of libraries was done on Illumina HiSeq 2500 (2x100 bp) or NovaSeq (2x150 bp). On the study's bioinformatics: MIGEC handled demultiplexing of reads and collapsing into UMI consensus sequences, while MiXCR performed V(D)J alignment. Vaccine-responding clonotypes were identified with edgeR using replicate PBMC samples, with FDR below 0.01 and a log2 fold change above 5 up to day 15 being required. CD4 or CD8 identity was assigned to each bulk clonotype according to whether the clonotype was present at higher abundance in the sequenced CD4 repertoire or the sequenced CD8 repertoire. TCRdb itself trimmed the public reads at Q25 with fastp, ran MiXCR and retained productive beta chains. Identical CDR3 protein sequences are pooled into one entry, listed with their most common genes and DNA. In this record, the V and J calls reflect TCRdb's handling and not the investigators' own analysis. Counted in this sample were tens of thousands of distinct CDR3 sequences; more than 5.5% of them appeared once. The top ten clones comprise about 32% of the sample.

What the treatment or condition label conveys for this sample: live attenuated yellow fever vaccine strain. PBMCs were isolated from peripheral blood using a standard Ficoll-Paque protocol. Dynabeads CD4 and CD8 positive selection kits were used to isolate the CD4 and CD8 T-cell fractions. RNA was extracted with TriZol from bulk PBMCs, CD4 and CD8 fractions, and dextramer-positive and dextramer-negative fractions. This clonotype showed up many times. Its antigen has not been determined. Base qualities are not provided; no much larger clone lies one nucleotide away. The CDR3 contains 13 residues, cysteine and phenylalanine counted. Of all the DNA, just the CDR3 is kept, 39 bases in frame from base 1. CDR1 is given as DFQATT and CDR2 as SNEGSKA, both from the germline V gene (reference sequence). Relative to germline, V is 6 bases shorter and J is 5 bases shorter, with 14 bases between their ends.

This TCR came from a man aged 18 to 30 who received the YFV17D yellow fever vaccine. The chain was built from TRBV20-1 and TRBJ2-1, with the D assignment possibly TRBD1 or TRBD2, given 6 matching bases for each. The source was CD8+ T cells sorted from PBMCs, collected about 5 days after the first yellow fever vaccination. The CDR3: CSAGGPFDNEQFF. Read as DNA, the sequence is TGCAGTGCAGGGGGGCCTTTCGACAATGAGCAGTTCTTC.